One and the same sample provided the 27 T cell receptor beta chains below, sequenced in a study of T cells in Graves' hyperthyroidism and ophthalmopathy. Amplification yielded TCR beta CDR3 regions, with RNA transcripts as the source. The TCR CDR3 first-round RT-PCR relied on the HTBI primer set. TCRdb used MiXCR to reprocess the multiplex PCR reads, holding one entry per CDR3 protein. The table records 470,000 or so distinct CDR3 sequences, around 21% of them present only once. The sequenced material came from blood. These receptors all come from a man younger than 35 with Graves' hyperthyroidism.

The chain employs TRBV6-1 and TRBJ1-2, with D possibly matching TRBD1 (5 bases). V lost 11 bases and J 2 bases, leaving 18 bases between the germline ends. Germline V gene data show CDR1 as MNHNS and CDR2 as SASEGT. This CDR3 contains 14 residues. CDR3 in DNA: TGTGCCTGTGGATCCCCGGGACTAAACTATGGCTACACCTTC. It codes for CACGSPGLNYGYTF.

This clonotype was detected many times. The chain employs TRBV7-9 and TRBJ1-3; no firm D call. V dropped 5 bases and J dropped 7 bases, with 12 bases sitting between them. Germline lookup yields CDR1 SEHNR and CDR2 FQNEAQ (reference sequence). The CDR3 is made up of 13 amino acids. The CDR3: CASSPRSDNTIYF. The CDR3 region has the DNA TGTGCCAGCAGCCCTAGATCAGATAACACCATATATTTT.

In this sample, this clonotype turned up many times. The chain couples TRBV10-3 to TRBJ2-7, with TRBD2 matching over 7 bases. There are 15 residues in the CDR3. Trimming removed 4 bases from V and 3 bases from J; junction bases left unmatched: 9. Germline loops: CDR1 ENHRY, CDR2 SYGVKD. The CDR3 sequence: CAISGGGRIHYEQYF. DNA for the CDR3: TGTGCCATCAGTGGGGGGGGACGGATCCACTACGAGCAGTACTTC.

This clonotype was detected ten times or more. V gene TRBV12-3 or TRBV12-4 combines with J gene TRBJ1-5; D remains unclear. Trimming removed 6 bases from V and 7 bases from J, with 13 bases in between. The CDR3 runs to 13 residues. DNA of the CDR3: TGTGCCAGCAGCCTAGGTATGGGGCAGCCCCAGCATTTT. Translated, it gives CASSLGMGQPQHF.

The sample holds many counts of this clonotype. The genes are TRBV11-2 and TRBJ2-4; D might be TRBD1 (6 bases). Germline V CDR1 and CDR2: SGHAT, FQNNGV. This CDR3 spans 13 amino acids. The ends were cut back, 6 bases at V and 6 bases at J, with 12 bases in the middle. The CDR3: CASSWTDANIQYF. The CDR3 bases are TGTGCCAGCAGTTGGACAGATGCAAACATTCAGTACTTC. Complete variable domain (other parts from reference TRBV11-2 and TRBJ2-4): EAGVAQSPRYKIIEKRQSVAFWCNPISGHATLYWYQQILGQGPKLLIQFQNNGVVDDSQLPKDRFSAERLKGVDSTLKIQPAKLEDSAVYLCASSWTDANIQYFGAGTRLSVL.

This clonotype was recorded many times. The chain employs TRBV5-1 and TRBJ1-1; tentatively, D is TRBD1 (5 bases). The V end was cut by 3 bases, the J end by 5 bases, with 14 bases between. The germline V gene has CDR1 SGHRS and CDR2 YFSETQ. This CDR3 contains 14 residues. For the CDR3, the DNA is TGCGCCAGCAGCTCCGGACCGGGGGGAACTGAAGCTTTCTTT. This sequence encodes CASSSGPGGTEAFF.

The V and J genes are TRBV6-1 and TRBJ2-7; D is ambiguous. Germline lookup yields CDR1 MNHNS and CDR2 SASEGT. Trimming removed 4 bases from V and 8 bases from J, with 9 bases in between. CDR3 length: 11 residues. This CDR3 reads CASSVGPQQYF. The CDR3 nucleotides are TGTGCCAGCAGTGTCGGACCTCAGCAGTACTTC.

This clonotype was recorded many times. V is TRBV19 and J is TRBJ2-7; possible D gene TRBD1, 6 bases. The germline gives CDR1 LNHDA, CDR2 SQIVND (reference sequence). The CDR3 runs to 12 residues. V was cut by 6 bases and J by 3 bases, with 9 bases left in between. The CDR3 DNA reads TGTGCCAGTAGCACAGGGTACTACGAGCAGTACTTC. It specifies CASSTGYYEQYF.

This clonotype was observed many times. The V gene is TRBV25-1, the J gene TRBJ2-7; weak D call: TRBD2 (5 bases). The CDR3 is 15 residues long. Trimming removed 3 bases from V and 6 bases from J, with 18 bases in between. Germline CDR1 reads MGHDK; CDR2 reads SYGVNS. CDR3 bases: TGTGCCAGCAGTGACAACGGACTCAGTGTCAGCGAGCAGTACTTC. Translating it yields CASSDNGLSVSEQYF.

This clonotype was observed many times. V is TRBV27 and J is TRBJ2-7, with 8 nucleotides matching TRBD1. The V and J ends lost 2 bases and 2 bases, in that order; junction bases with no gene match: 2. The CDR3 is 14 residues long. Germline V gives CDR1 MNHEY, CDR2 SMNVEV (reference sequence). CDR3 coding DNA: TGTGCCAGCAGTTTAATACAGGGGGCCTACGAGCAGTACTTC. It specifies CASSLIQGAYEQYF.

The sample holds many counts of this clonotype. The chain employs TRBV2 and TRBJ1-2; D remains unclear. V shed 6 bases and J shed 4 bases, with 9 bases lying between them. CDR3 length: 12 residues. Germline loops: CDR1 SNHLY, CDR2 FYNNEI. The CDR3 loop reads CASRGGGYGYTF. As DNA, the CDR3 is TGTGCCAGCAGGGGCGGTGGCTATGGCTACACCTTC.

In the case of this clonotype: Relative to the germline gene, one junction end is altered; a read error may explain this. This chain uses TRBV12-3 or TRBV12-4 with TRBJ2-7, with TRBD1 as a possible D gene (5 bases). This CDR3 comprises 12 residues. CDR3 bases: TGTGCCAGCAGTTTACGGCAGGGCAAATGGCACTTC. Encoded protein: CASSLRQGKWHF.

There are many counts of this clonotype. The chain employs TRBV6-2 or TRBV6-3 and TRBJ1-2; D unresolved. CDR3 length: 15 amino acids. CDR1 and CDR2 (germline): MNHEY, SVGEGT. Trimming left V 4 bases short and J 4 bases short, with 16 bases between. This CDR3 is CASSFRLSRIYGYTF. The CDR3 region has the DNA TGTGCCAGCAGTTTTCGTCTCTCGAGGATCTATGGCTACACCTTC.

In this sample, this clonotype turned up many times. The CDR3 loop is CASSHPSRSSYEQYF. The CDR3 DNA reads as TGTGCCAGCAGCCATCCCTCAAGGAGCTCCTACGAGCAGTACTTC. The gene calls are TRBV7-2 and TRBJ2-7, with D unclear. Germline lookup yields CDR1 SGHTA and CDR2 FQGNSA. The CDR3 sequence is 15 residues long. Between the trimmed V and J ends, which lost 5 bases and 0 bases, there was a span of 14 bases.

This clonotype was detected many times. The J gene is TRBJ1-1, the V gene TRBV20-1, with D unclear. Germline CDR1 reads DFQATT; CDR2 reads SNEGSKA (reference sequence). V was shortened by 1 base and J by 0 bases, with 6 bases between the two germline ends. The CDR3 has 13 amino acids. This CDR3 reads CSARGALNTEAFF. CDR3 DNA sequence: TGCAGTGCTAGAGGAGCCCTGAACACTGAAGCTTTCTTT.

This clonotype was seen a few times. The chain links TRBV6-1 to TRBJ1-1; D remains unclear. CDR1 MNHNS and CDR2 SASEGT come from the germline V gene. The CDR3 extends over 13 amino acids. The ends were cut back, 7 bases at V and 1 base at J, with 10 bases in the middle. CDR3 sequence: CASTRQTNTEAFF. DNA for the CDR3: TGTGCCAGCACAAGGCAGACGAACACTGAAGCTTTCTTT.

With respect to this clonotype: Since a much larger clone is just one base distant, this may be a read error. This sequence joins TRBV19 and TRBJ1-1; possibly TRBD1 for D (6 bases). V lost 6 bases to trimming and J lost 0 bases, with 17 bases between them. The CDR3 has 16 residues. Germline assignment: CDR1 LNHDA and CDR2 SQIVND (reference sequence). CDR3 in amino acids: CASSFRLGQLNTEAFF. CDR3 DNA sequence: TGTGCCAGTAGCTTTAGGCTGGGACAACTGAACACTGAAGCTTTCTTT.

Comment on this clonotype: Since a much larger clone is just one base distant, this may be a read error. The rearrangement joins TRBV7-9 to TRBJ2-7; TRBD2 might be the D (5 bases). This CDR3 has 15 amino acids. CDR1 and CDR2 from the germline V gene are SEHNR and FQNEAQ (reference sequence). Trimming took 8 bases from V and 6 from J, leaving 23 bases between them. This CDR3 reads CASSLSVGVPSEQYF. CDR3 DNA: TGTGCCAGCTCCCTTAGCGTCGGGGTTCCTTCCGAGCAGTACTTC.

This clonotype has only a few counts. The chain uses TRBV14 and TRBJ1-2; D gene uncertain. V lost 8 bases, J lost 8 bases, and 15 bases lay in between. Germline V gives CDR1 SGHDN, CDR2 FVKESK. This CDR3 contains 12 residues. The CDR3 bases are TGTGCCAGCTCGATCGGGAGCGAGGGCTACACCTTC. This encodes CASSIGSEGYTF.

The table lists this clonotype with many counts. The V call is TRBV30, the J call TRBJ2-7; D is undetermined. CDR1 and CDR2 from the germline V gene are GTSNPN and SVGIG (reference sequence). Between the trimmed V and J ends, which lost 0 bases and 3 bases, there was a span of 15 bases. This CDR3 comprises 15 residues. CDR3 region: CAWSVWRRTLYEQYF. CDR3 DNA sequence: TGTGCCTGGAGTGTATGGCGCAGGACCCTCTACGAGCAGTACTTC.

This clonotype was counted many times. This chain connects TRBV5-1 to TRBJ1-1; D is unresolved. The CDR3 has 14 residues. Germline V gene data show CDR1 as SGHRS and CDR2 as YFSETQ. V was shortened by 0 bases and J by 1 base, with 7 bases between the two germline ends. This chain's CDR3 is CASSLGLKNTEAFF. The CDR3 nucleotides are TGCGCCAGCAGCTTGGGACTCAAGAACACTGAAGCTTTCTTT. The whole variable domain, filled in from reference TRBV5-1 and TRBJ1-1, reads KAGVTQTPRYLIKTRGQQVTLSCSPISGHRSVSWYQQTPGQGLQFLFEYFSETQRNKGNFPGRFSGRQFSNSRSEMNVSTLELGDSALYLCASSLGLKNTEAFFGQGTRLTVV.

This clonotype was counted at least ten times. The chain links TRBV24-1 to TRBJ1-2, with unresolved D. CDR1 is KGHDR, CDR2 SFDVKD, per germline. This CDR3 contains 13 residues. Trimming removed 6 bases from V and 0 bases from J, with 7 bases in between. The CDR3 sequence: CATSRSANYGYTF. CDR3 DNA sequence: TGTGCCACCAGTAGGTCCGCTAACTATGGCTACACCTTC.

This clonotype has at least ten counts. This chain uses TRBV7-9 with TRBJ1-1; D gene ambiguous. V was clipped by 4 bases and J by 3 bases, with 6 bases between them. Germline V lookup: CDR1 SEHNR, CDR2 FQNEAQ (reference sequence). CDR3 length equals 12 residues. CDR3 in DNA: TGTGCCAGCAGCTACGAGGACACTGAAGCTTTCTTT. Protein product: CASSYEDTEAFF.

V and J are TRBV6-5 and TRBJ1-2, with D uncertain. Trimming left V 4 bases short and J 8 bases short, with 20 bases between. Germline V gives CDR1 MNHEY, CDR2 SVGAGI. This CDR3 spans 15 amino acids. The CDR3 nucleotides are TGTGCCAGCAGTTTCGACCCCCAAAGGAGTAGAGGCTACACCTTC. It translates to CASSFDPQRSRGYTF.

CDR3 in DNA: TGTGCCAGCAGTTCGGCAGGGGATGGGGGAGAGACCCAGTACTTC. Protein sequence: CASSSAGDGGETQYF. V gene TRBV28 combines with J gene TRBJ2-5, with D possibly being TRBD1 (6 bases). Deletions cut 4 bases from V and 4 bases from J, with 16 bases between. CDR3 length: 15 residues. Per germline, CDR1 MDHEN and CDR2 SYDVKM.

This chain uses TRBV19 with TRBJ2-2; 7 bases are a match to TRBD1. Trimming took 7 bases from V and 3 from J; bases not matched to a gene: 5. CDR1 LNHDA and CDR2 SQIVND come from the germline V gene (reference sequence). CDR3 length: 14 amino acids. The CDR3 protein is CASTRDSYTGELFF. DNA of the CDR3: TGTGCCAGTACCAGGGACAGCTACACCGGGGAGCTGTTTTTT.

The chain uses TRBV12-3 or TRBV12-4 and TRBJ1-1; D not certain. The CDR3 spans 14 residues. Trimming cost V 5 bases and J 1 base, with 11 bases left between them. In nucleotides, the CDR3 is TGTGCCAGCAGTCCCCGTCCGTGGAACACTGAAGCTTTCTTT. Translation: CASSPRPWNTEAFF.